The sequence of this T cell receptor (beta chain) was determined in a study of blood T cell repertoires in COVID-19. About the study: The origin of the acute and convalescent COVID-19 samples was the United States, Italy and Spain.

The CDR3 spans 16 residues. V lost 0 bases, J lost 3 bases, and 15 bases lay in between. Profiled with immunoSEQ multiplex PCR; TCRdb holds only in-frame clones, not every one. This sample has about 260,000 clones, with around nine tenths found just once. This sequence joins TRBV5-3 and TRBJ1-2, with D unclear. TRBV5-3 is given ORF status, its function remaining uncertain. The receptor was isolated from a woman in her 70s with COVID-19, enrolled during active disease. Material for sequencing was peripheral blood. CDR3 residues: CARSLVLDVGDYGYTF. CDR3 bases: TGTGCCAGAAGCTTGGTACTGGACGTCGGGGACTATGGCTACACCTTC.